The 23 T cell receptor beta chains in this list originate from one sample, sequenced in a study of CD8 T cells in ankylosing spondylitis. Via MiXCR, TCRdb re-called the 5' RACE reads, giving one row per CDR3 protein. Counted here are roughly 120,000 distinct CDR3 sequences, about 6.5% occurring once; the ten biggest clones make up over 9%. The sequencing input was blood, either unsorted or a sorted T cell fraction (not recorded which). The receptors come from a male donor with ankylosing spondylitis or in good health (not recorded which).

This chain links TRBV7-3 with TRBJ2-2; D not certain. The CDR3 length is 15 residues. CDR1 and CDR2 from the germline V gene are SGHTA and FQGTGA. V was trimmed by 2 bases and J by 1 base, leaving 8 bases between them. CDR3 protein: CASSLFSRNTGELFF. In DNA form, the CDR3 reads TGTGCCAGCAGCTTATTCTCCAGGAACACCGGGGAGCTGTTTTTT.

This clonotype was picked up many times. The CDR3: CASSLTGMNQPQHF. In DNA, the CDR3 is TGCGCCAGCAGCTTGACAGGTATGAATCAGCCCCAGCATTTT. The chain joins TRBV5-1 to TRBJ1-5, with D maybe TRBD1 (5 bases). This CDR3 has 14 residues. The germline gives CDR1 SGHRS, CDR2 YFSETQ. Trimming shortened V by 1 base and J by 4 bases, and 9 bases separated the two germline ends.

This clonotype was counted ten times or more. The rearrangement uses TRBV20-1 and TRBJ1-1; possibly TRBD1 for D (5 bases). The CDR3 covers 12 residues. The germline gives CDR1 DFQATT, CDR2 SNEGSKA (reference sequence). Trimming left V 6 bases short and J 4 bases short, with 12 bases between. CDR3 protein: CSASGGVTEAFF. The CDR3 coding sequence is TGCAGTGCCAGTGGGGGGGTCACTGAAGCTTTCTTT.

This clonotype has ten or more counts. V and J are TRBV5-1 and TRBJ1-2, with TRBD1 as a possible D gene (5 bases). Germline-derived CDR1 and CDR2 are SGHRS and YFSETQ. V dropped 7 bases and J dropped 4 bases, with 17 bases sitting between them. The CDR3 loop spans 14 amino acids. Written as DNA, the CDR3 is TGCGCCAGCTACGCGTCAGGGACCTCCTATGGCTACACCTTC. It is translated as CASYASGTSYGYTF.

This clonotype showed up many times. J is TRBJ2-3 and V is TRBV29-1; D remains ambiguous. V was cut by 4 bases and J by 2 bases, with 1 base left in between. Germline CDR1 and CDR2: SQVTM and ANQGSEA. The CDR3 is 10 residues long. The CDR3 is CSVATDTQYF. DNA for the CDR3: TGCAGCGTTGCCACAGATACGCAGTATTTT.

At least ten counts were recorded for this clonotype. The CDR3 DNA sequence: TGTGCCAGCAGCTTAAGTACCAGCCTGAACACTGAAGCTTTCTTT. Its protein product is CASSLSTSLNTEAFF. V and J are TRBV7-3 and TRBJ1-1, with D unclear. The CDR3 length is 15 residues. The ends were cut back, 1 base at V and 0 bases at J, with 9 bases in the middle. Germline V lookup: CDR1 SGHTA, CDR2 FQGTGA.

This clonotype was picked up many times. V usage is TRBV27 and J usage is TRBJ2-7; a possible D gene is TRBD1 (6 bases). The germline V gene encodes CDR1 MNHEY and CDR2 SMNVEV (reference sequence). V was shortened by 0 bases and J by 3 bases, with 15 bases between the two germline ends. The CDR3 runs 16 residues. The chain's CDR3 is CASSLSSGVVDYEQYF. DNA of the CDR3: TGTGCCAGCAGTTTATCGTCAGGGGTGGTGGACTACGAGCAGTACTTC.

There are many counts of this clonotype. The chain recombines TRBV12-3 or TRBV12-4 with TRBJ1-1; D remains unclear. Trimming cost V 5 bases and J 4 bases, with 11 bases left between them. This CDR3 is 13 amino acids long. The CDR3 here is CASSIYASTEAFF. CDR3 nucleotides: TGTGCCAGCAGTATATACGCCTCCACTGAAGCTTTCTTT.

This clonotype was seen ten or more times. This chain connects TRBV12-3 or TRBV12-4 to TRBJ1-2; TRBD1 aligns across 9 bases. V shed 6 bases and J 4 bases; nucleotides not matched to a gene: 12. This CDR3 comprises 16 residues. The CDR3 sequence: CASSSAGTGLSYGYTF. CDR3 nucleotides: TGTGCCAGCAGCTCCGCCGGGACAGGGTTATCCTATGGCTACACCTTC.

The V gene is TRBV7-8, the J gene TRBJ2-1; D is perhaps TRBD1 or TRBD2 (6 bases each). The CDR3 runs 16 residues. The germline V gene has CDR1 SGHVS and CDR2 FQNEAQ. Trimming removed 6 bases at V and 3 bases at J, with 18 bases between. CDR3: CASSPVGGPHYNEQFF. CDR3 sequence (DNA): TGTGCCAGCAGTCCGGTCGGGGGCCCCCACTACAATGAGCAGTTCTTC.

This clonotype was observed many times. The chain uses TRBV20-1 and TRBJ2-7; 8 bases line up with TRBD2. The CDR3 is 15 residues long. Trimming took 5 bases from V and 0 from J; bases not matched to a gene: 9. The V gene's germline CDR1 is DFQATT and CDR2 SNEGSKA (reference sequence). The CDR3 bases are TGCAGTGCTTTCCAGACTAGCGCAATCTCCTACGAGCAGTACTTC. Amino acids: CSAFQTSAISYEQYF.

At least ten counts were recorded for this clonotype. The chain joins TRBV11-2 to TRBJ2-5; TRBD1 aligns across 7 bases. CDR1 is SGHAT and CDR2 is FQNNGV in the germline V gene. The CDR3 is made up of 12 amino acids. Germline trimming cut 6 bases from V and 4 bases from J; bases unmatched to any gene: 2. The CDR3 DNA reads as TGTGCCAGCAGGTGGACAGGAGAGACCCAGTACTTC. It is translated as CASRWTGETQYF.

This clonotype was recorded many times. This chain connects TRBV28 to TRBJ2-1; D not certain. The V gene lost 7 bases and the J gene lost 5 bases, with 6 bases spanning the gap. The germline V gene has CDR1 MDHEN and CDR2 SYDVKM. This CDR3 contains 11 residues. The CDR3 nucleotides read TGTGCCAGCAATCTAGACAATGAGCAGTTCTTC. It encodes CASNLDNEQFF.

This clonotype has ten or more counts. CDR3 residues: CASSHSNKQGADEKLFF. In DNA form, the CDR3 reads TGCGCCAGCAGCCACTCCAACAAACAGGGGGCGGATGAAAAACTGTTTTTT. V is TRBV5-1 and J is TRBJ1-4, with 9 bases matching TRBD1. V lost 4 bases to trimming and J lost 6 bases; unmatched junction nucleotides: 13. This CDR3 comprises 17 residues. The germline gives CDR1 SGHRS, CDR2 YFSETQ.

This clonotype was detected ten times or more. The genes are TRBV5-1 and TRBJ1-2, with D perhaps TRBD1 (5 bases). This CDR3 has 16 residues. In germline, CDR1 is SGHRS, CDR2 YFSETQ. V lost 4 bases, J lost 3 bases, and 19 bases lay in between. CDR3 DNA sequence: TGCGCCAGCAGCCCTCACCGAGACTTGGGGGACTATGGCTACACCTTC. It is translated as CASSPHRDLGDYGYTF.

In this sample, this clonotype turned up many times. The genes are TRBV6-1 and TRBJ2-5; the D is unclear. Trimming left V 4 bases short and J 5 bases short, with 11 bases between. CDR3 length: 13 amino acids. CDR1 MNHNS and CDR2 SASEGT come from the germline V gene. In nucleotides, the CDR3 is TGTGCCAGCAGTGTAGTGATTCCGGAGACCCAGTACTTC. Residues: CASSVVIPETQYF.

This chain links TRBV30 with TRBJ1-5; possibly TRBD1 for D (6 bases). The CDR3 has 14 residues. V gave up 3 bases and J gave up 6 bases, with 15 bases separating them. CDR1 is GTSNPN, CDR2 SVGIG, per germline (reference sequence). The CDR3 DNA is TGTGCCTGGAGGGCTTCGGGGGGGCCTCAGCCCCAGCATTTT. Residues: CAWRASGGPQPQHF. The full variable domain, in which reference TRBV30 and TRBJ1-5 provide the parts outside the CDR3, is SQTIHQWPATLVQPVGSPLSLECTVEGTSNPNLYWYRQAAGRGLQLLFYSVGIGQISSEVPQNLSASRPQDRQFILSSKKLLLSDSGFYLCAWRASGGPQPQHFGDGTRLSIL.

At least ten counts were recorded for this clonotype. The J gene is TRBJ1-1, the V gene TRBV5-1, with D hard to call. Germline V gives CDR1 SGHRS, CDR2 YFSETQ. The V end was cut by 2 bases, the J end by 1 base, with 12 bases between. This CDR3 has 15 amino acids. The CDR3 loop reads CASSFEQLRNTEAFF. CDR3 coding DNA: TGCGCCAGCAGCTTCGAACAGCTAAGGAACACTGAAGCTTTCTTT. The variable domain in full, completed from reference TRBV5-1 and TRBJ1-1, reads KAGVTQTPRYLIKTRGQQVTLSCSPISGHRSVSWYQQTPGQGLQFLFEYFSETQRNKGNFPGRFSGRQFSNSRSEMNVSTLELGDSALYLCASSFEQLRNTEAFFGQGTRLTVV.

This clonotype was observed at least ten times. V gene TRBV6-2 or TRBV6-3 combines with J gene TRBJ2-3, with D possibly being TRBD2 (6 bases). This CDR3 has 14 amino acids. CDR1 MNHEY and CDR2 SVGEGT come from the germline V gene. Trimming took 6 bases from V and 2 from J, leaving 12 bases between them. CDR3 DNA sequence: TGTGCCAGCAGGAAACTAGCAGCCACAGATACGCAGTATTTT. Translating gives CASRKLAATDTQYF.

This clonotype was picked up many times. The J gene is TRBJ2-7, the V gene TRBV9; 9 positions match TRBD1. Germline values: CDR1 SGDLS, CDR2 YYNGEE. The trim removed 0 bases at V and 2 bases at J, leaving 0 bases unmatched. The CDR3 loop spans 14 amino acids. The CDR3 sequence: CASSVGDRAYEQYF. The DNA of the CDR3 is TGTGCCAGCAGCGTAGGGGACAGGGCCTACGAGCAGTACTTC.

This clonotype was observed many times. The CDR3 region is CASSLSVGRNQETQYF. The CDR3 coding sequence is TGCGCCAGCAGCTTGTCTGTCGGGCGAAACCAAGAGACCCAGTACTTC. V and J are TRBV5-1 and TRBJ2-5, with D uncertain. Germline loops: CDR1 SGHRS, CDR2 YFSETQ. Trimming left V 1 base short and J 0 bases short, with 13 bases between. The CDR3 is made up of 16 amino acids.

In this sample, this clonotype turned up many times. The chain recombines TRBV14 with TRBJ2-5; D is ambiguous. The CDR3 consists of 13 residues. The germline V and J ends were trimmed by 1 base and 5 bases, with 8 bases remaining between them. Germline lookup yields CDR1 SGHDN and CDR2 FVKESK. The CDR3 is CASSQGPGETQYF. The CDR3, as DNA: TGTGCCAGCAGCCAAGGACCCGGGGAGACCCAGTACTTC.

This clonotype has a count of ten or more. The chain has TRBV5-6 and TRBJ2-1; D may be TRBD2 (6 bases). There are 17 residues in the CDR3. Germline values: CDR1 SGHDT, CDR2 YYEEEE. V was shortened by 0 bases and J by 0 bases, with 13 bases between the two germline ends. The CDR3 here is CASSLEGGVSSYNEQFF. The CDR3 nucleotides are TGTGCCAGCAGCTTGGAGGGCGGGGTGAGCTCCTACAATGAGCAGTTCTTC.